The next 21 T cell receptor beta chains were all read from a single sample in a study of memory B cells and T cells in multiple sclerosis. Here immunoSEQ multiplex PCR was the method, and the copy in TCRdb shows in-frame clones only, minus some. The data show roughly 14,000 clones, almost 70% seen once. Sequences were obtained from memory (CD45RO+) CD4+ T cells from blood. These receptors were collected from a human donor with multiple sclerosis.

The chain's CDR3 is CASSDSTGYGYTF. The CDR3 bases are TGCGCCAGCAGTGATTCCACCGGCTATGGCTACACCTTC. The chain couples TRBV10-2 to TRBJ1-2; D gene ambiguous. The CDR3 has 13 amino acids. V gave up 3 bases and J gave up 4 bases, with 9 bases separating them. Germline V gene sequence: CDR1 WSHSY, CDR2 SAAADI.

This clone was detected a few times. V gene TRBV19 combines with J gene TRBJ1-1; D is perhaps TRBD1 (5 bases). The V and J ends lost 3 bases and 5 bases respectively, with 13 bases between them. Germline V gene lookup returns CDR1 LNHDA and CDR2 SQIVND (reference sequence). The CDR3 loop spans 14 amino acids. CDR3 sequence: CASSIAGVGTEAFF. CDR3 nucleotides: TGTGCCAGTAGTATCGCGGGGGTAGGAACTGAAGCTTTCTTT. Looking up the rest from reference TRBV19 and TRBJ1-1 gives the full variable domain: DGGITQSPKYLFRKEGQNVTLSCEQNLNHDAMYWYRQDPGQGLRLIYYSQIVNDFQKGDIAEGYSVSREKKESFPLTVTSAQKNPTAFYLCASSIAGVGTEAFFGQGTRLTVV.

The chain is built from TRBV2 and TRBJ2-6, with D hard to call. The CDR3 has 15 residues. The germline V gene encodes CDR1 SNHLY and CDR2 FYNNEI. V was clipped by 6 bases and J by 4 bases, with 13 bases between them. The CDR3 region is CASSSGAPGANVLTF. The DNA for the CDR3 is TGTGCCAGCAGCTCCGGAGCGCCCGGGGCCAACGTCCTGACTTTC.

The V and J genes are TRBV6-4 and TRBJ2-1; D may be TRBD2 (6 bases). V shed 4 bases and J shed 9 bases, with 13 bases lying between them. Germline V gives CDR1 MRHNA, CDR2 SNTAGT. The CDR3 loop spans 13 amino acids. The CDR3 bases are TGTGCCAGCAGTGTGAGGGAGGAGGGTGAGCAGTTCTTC. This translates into CASSVREEGEQFF.

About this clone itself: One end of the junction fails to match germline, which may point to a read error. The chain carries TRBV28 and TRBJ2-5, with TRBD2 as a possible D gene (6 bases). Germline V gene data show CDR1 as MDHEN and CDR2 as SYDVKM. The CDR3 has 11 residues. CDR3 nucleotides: TGTGCCAGCAGTTCCCCCCGCGGGGCTAACTTC. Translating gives CASSSPRGANF.

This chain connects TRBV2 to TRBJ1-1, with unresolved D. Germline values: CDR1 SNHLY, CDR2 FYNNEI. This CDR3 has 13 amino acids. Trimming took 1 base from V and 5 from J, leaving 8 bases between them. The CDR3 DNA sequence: TGTGCCAGCAGTGAAGGCGGGCGGACTGAAGCTTTCTTT. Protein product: CASSEGGRTEAFF.

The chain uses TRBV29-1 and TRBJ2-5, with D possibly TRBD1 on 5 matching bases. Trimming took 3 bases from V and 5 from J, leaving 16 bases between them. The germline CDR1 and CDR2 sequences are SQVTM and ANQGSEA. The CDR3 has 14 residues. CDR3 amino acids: CSVDGQGVFETQYF. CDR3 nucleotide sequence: TGCAGCGTTGACGGTCAGGGTGTGTTTGAGACCCAGTACTTC.

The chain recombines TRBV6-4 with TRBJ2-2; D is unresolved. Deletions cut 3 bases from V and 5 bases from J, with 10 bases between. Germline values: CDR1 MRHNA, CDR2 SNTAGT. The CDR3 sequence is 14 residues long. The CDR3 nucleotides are TGTGCCAGCAGTGATTCTCCCGAGACCGGGGAGCTGTTTTTT. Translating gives CASSDSPETGELFF.

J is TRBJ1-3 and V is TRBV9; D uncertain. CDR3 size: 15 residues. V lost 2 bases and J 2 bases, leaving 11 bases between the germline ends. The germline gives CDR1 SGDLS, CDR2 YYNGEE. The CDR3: CASSVEGQPGNTIYF. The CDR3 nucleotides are TGTGCCAGCAGCGTGGAGGGCCAGCCTGGAAACACCATATATTTT.

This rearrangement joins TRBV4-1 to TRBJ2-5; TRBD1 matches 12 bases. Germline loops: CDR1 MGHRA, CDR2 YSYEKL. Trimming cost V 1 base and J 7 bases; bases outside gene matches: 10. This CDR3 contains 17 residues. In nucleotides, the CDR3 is TGCGCCAGCAGCCAAGTAGGGACAGGGGGCAGCCTAGGGACCCAGTACTTC. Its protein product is CASSQVGTGGSLGTQYF.

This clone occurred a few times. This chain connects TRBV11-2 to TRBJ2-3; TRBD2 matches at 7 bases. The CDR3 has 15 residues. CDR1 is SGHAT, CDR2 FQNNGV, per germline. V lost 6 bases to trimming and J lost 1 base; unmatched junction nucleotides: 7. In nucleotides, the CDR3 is TGTGCCAGCAGGTCGGAGCGGGGACGCACAGATACGCAGTATTTT. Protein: CASRSERGRTDTQYF.

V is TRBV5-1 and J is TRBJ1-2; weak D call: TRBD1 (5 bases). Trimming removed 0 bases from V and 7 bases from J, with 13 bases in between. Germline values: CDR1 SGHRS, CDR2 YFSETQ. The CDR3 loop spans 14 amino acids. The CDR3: CASSLVQGSTGYTF. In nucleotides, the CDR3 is TGCGCCAGCAGCTTGGTTCAGGGCTCTACTGGCTACACCTTC.

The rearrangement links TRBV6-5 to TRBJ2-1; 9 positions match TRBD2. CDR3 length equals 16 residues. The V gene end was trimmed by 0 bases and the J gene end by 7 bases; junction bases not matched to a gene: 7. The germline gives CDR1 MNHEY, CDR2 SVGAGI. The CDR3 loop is CASSYSMGLAGNEQFF. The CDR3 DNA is TGTGCCAGCAGTTACTCGATGGGTCTAGCGGGGAATGAGCAGTTCTTC.

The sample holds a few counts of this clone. The DNA for the CDR3 is TGTGCCAGCAGTGTCTTCTCGGACAGTCGGGGCGAGCAGTACTTC. It codes for CASSVFSDSRGEQYF. The gene calls are TRBV6-1 and TRBJ2-7; D is possibly TRBD1 (6 bases). V was clipped by 4 bases and J by 6 bases, with 19 bases between them. The CDR3 is made up of 15 amino acids. From germline, CDR1 is MNHNS and CDR2 SASEGT.

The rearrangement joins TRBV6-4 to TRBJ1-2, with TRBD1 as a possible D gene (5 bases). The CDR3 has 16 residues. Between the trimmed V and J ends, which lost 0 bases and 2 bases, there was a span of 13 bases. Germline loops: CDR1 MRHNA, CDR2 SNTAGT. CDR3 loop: CASSDSMGRANYGYTF. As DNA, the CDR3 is TGTGCCAGCAGTGACTCGATGGGCAGGGCGAACTATGGCTACACCTTC.

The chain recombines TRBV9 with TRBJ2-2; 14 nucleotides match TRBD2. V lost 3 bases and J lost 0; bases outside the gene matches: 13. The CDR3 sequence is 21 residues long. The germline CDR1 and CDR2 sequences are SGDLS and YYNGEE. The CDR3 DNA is TGTGCCAGCAGCGCCTCCTTGCCGGGACTAGCGGGAGAGGCGAACACCGGGGAGCTGTTTTTT. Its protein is CASSASLPGLAGEANTGELFF.

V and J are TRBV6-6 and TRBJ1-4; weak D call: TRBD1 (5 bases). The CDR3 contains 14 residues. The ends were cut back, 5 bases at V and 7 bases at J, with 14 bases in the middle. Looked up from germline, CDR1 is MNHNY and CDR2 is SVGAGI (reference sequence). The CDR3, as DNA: TGTGCCAGCAGTCCGGCGGGGGGTGGTGAAAAACTGTTTTTT. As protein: CASSPAGGGEKLFF.

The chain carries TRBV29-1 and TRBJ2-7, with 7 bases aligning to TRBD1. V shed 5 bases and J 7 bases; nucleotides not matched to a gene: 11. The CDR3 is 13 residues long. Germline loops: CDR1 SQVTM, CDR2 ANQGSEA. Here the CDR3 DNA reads TGCAGCGTTAAACCGACAGGGTTTGGGGAGCAGTACTTC. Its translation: CSVKPTGFGEQYF.

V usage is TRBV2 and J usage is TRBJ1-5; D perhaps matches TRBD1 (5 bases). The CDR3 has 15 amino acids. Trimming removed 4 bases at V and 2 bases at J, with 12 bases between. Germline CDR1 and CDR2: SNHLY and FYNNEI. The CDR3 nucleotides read TGTGCCAGCAGTGGGGGCAGGGTCGGCAATCAGCCCCAGCATTTT. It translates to CASSGGRVGNQPQHF.

CDR3 sequence: CASSFQQGADGYTF. The CDR3 bases are TGCGCCAGCAGCTTCCAGCAGGGGGCTGATGGCTACACCTTC. The chain has TRBV5-1 and TRBJ1-2; TRBD1 agrees at 8 bases. V was pared by 2 bases and J by 6 bases, with 6 bases of the junction left unmatched. Per germline, CDR1 SGHRS and CDR2 YFSETQ. The CDR3 covers 14 residues.

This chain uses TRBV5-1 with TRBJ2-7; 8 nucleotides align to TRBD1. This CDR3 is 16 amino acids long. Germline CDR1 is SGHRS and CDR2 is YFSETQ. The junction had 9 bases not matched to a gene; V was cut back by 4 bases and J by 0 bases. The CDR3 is CASSGGSGTGSYEQYF. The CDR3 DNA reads TGCGCCAGCAGCGGGGGATCCGGGACAGGCTCCTACGAGCAGTACTTC.